The 32 T cell receptor beta chains below all came from one sample that was sequenced in a study of shared clonotypes between healthy human individuals. Clones were sequenced by immunoSEQ multiplex PCR, and TCRdb holds only the in-frame ones, with some missing. There are hundreds of thousands of clones in the sample; 55% to 75% occur only once, and under 2% lies in the top ten. Sequencing input: memory CD4+ T cells sorted from blood. Stated subset: CD45RA-negative fraction. The receptors come from a woman aged 25 to 39 in good health.

The chain uses TRBV28 and TRBJ1-1; D call uncertain. Germline lookup yields CDR1 MDHEN and CDR2 SYDVKM. V gave up 3 bases and J gave up 5 bases, with 16 bases separating them. The CDR3 spans 15 residues. CDR3 residues: CASSFRAMSGTEAFF. CDR3 nucleotide sequence: TGTGCCAGCAGTTTTCGGGCAATGAGTGGTACTGAAGCTTTCTTT.

Written as DNA, the CDR3 is TGTGCCAGCAGGTCGGACAGTTATCAGCCCCAGCATTTT. Protein: CASRSDSYQPQHF. This chain joins TRBV28 and TRBJ1-5, with D maybe TRBD1 (6 bases). This CDR3 is 13 amino acids long. Trimming shortened V by 6 bases and J by 5 bases, and 11 bases separated the two germline ends. Looked up from germline, CDR1 is MDHEN and CDR2 is SYDVKM.

The chain uses TRBV19 and TRBJ1-5; D not resolved. V was shortened by 2 bases and J by 4 bases, with 9 bases between the two germline ends. This CDR3 has 14 residues. Germline CDR1 reads LNHDA; CDR2 reads SQIVND (reference sequence). The CDR3 DNA reads TGTGCCAGTAGTATATTCGGCATAAATCAGCCCCAGCATTTT. This codes for CASSIFGINQPQHF. The full variable domain, completed using reference TRBV19 and TRBJ1-5, is DGGITQSPKYLFRKEGQNVTLSCEQNLNHDAMYWYRQDPGQGLRLIYYSQIVNDFQKGDIAEGYSVSREKKESFPLTVTSAQKNPTAFYLCASSIFGINQPQHFGDGTRLSIL.

The rearrangement joins TRBV5-8 to TRBJ1-1, with D possibly being TRBD1 (5 bases). The V gene lost 3 bases and the J gene lost 11 bases, with 20 bases spanning the gap. In germline, CDR1 is SGHTS, CDR2 YDEGEE. The CDR3 runs to 14 residues. This chain's CDR3 is CASSSGTLGLVAFF. The CDR3 DNA follows: TGTGCCAGCAGCTCCGGGACCCTTGGATTGGTGGCTTTCTTT.

This chain uses TRBV28 with TRBJ2-1; D gene ambiguous. The CDR3 is 14 amino acids. The V end was cut by 4 bases, the J end by 8 bases, with 15 bases between. Germline CDR1 MDHEN, CDR2 SYDVKM. The DNA for the CDR3 is TGTGCCAGCAGTTCCTCGCCGTCCAGGCATGAGCAGTTCTTC. This gives the protein CASSSSPSRHEQFF.

This clone was detected a few times. V is TRBV7-8 and J is TRBJ2-7; a possible D gene is TRBD1 (7 bases). V dropped 0 bases and J dropped 4 bases, with 13 bases sitting between them. The CDR3 is made up of 15 amino acids. Germline assignment: CDR1 SGHVS and CDR2 FQNEAQ. The CDR3 reads CASSLAQGGIYEQYF. The DNA of the CDR3 is TGTGCCAGCAGCTTAGCGCAGGGGGGTATATACGAGCAGTACTTC. The full variable domain, completed using reference TRBV7-8 and TRBJ2-7, is GAGVSQSPRYKVAKRGQDVALRCDPISGHVSLFWYQQALGQGPEFLTYFQNEAQLDKSGLPSDRFFAERPEGSVSTLKIQRTQQEDSAVYLCASSLAQGGIYEQYFGPGTRLTVT.

The CDR3 DNA sequence: TGTGCCAGCTCACCTGGGACTCCCGGGGAGCTGTTTTTT. Translated: CASSPGTPGELFF. The chain carries TRBV18 and TRBJ2-2; D possibly corresponds to TRBD2 (6 bases). Germline CDR1 reads KGHSH; CDR2 reads LQKENI. V lost 3 bases and J lost 6, with 8 bases in between. The CDR3 runs to 13 residues. Drawing the rest from reference TRBV18 and TRBJ2-2, the complete variable domain is NAGVMQNPRHLVRRRGQEARLRCSPMKGHSHVYWYRQLPEEGLKFMVYLQKENIIDESGMPKERFSAEFPKEGPSILRIQQVVRGDSAAYFCASSPGTPGELFFGEGSRLTVL.

The CDR3 sequence is CASSLMGTGDYEQYF. The CDR3 DNA follows: TGTGCCAGCAGCTTAATGGGGACAGGGGACTACGAGCAGTACTTC. This chain joins TRBV7-9 and TRBJ2-7; 10 bases are shared with TRBD1. With V trimmed by 2 bases and J by 3 bases, 4 bases remained unmatched. Germline V gives CDR1 SEHNR, CDR2 FQNEAQ (reference sequence). This CDR3 contains 15 residues.

This rearrangement joins TRBV7-9 to TRBJ2-5; no firm D call. The CDR3 consists of 12 residues. V was shortened by 5 bases and J by 8 bases, with 12 bases between the two germline ends. CDR1 is SEHNR and CDR2 is FQNEAQ in the germline V gene (reference sequence). The CDR3 spells CASSGWSRTQYF. In DNA form, the CDR3 reads TGTGCCAGCAGCGGTTGGAGCCGAACCCAGTACTTC.

The V call is TRBV11-1, the J call TRBJ1-1, with a possible D match to TRBD1 (6 bases). Germline CDR1 reads SGHAT; CDR2 reads FQDESV (reference sequence). Trimming took off 3 bases at V and 4 bases at J, with 9 bases between the two ends. This CDR3 spans 13 amino acids. CDR3 sequence reads: CASSFRGSTEAFF. CDR3 bases: TGTGCCAGCAGCTTTAGGGGGTCCACTGAAGCTTTCTTT.

V usage is TRBV4-2 and J usage is TRBJ2-3, with D perhaps TRBD2 (5 bases). V lost 0 bases and J 0 bases, leaving 13 bases between the germline ends. The CDR3 is made up of 17 amino acids. The germline CDR1 and CDR2 sequences are LGHNA and YNFKEQ. This CDR3 reads CASSQDRDNPSTDTQYF. The CDR3 region has the DNA TGTGCCAGCAGCCAAGATCGGGATAATCCTAGCACAGATACGCAGTATTTT.

CDR3 nucleotides: TGTGCCAGCAGTGATGTGGCGGGAGTAGGAAACTACGAGCAGTACTTC. It yields the protein CASSDVAGVGNYEQYF. The chain links TRBV25-1 to TRBJ2-7; TRBD2 aligns across 7 bases. Germline assignment: CDR1 MGHDK and CDR2 SYGVNS. The CDR3 covers 16 residues. The J segment lost 3 bases and the V segment lost 3 bases, leaving 11 bases of the junction unmatched.

Comments on this clone: A much larger clone differs by one base, so this may be a read error. Other DNA sequences of this sample code for an identical CDR3. The rearrangement uses TRBV28 and TRBJ2-7; no definite D call. Germline V gives CDR1 MDHEN, CDR2 SYDVKM. The CDR3 spans 11 residues. V lost 4 bases, J lost 2 bases, and 3 bases lay in between. The CDR3 DNA is TGTGCCAGCAGTTCGGCCTACGAGCAGTACTTC. This gives the protein CASSSAYEQYF.

This chain uses TRBV29-1 with TRBJ2-1; D tentatively reads TRBD1 or TRBD2 (5 bases each). The CDR3 length is 13 residues. The germline V gene encodes CDR1 SQVTM and CDR2 ANQGSEA. Trimming left V 4 bases short and J 11 bases short, with 18 bases between. Written as DNA, the CDR3 is TGCAGCGTTGCCGGGACCCCCTCCACCAAGCAGTTCTTC. It is translated as CSVAGTPSTKQFF.

V usage is TRBV4-1 and J usage is TRBJ1-3; tentative D call: TRBD1 (5 bases). Trimming took 2 bases from V and 4 from J, leaving 21 bases between them. The germline gives CDR1 MGHRA, CDR2 YSYEKL. This CDR3 comprises 18 residues. CDR3 sequence (DNA): TGCGCCAGCAGCCAAAGGTTTGGGGACCAAGGGCCGGGAAACACCATATATTTT. It specifies CASSQRFGDQGPGNTIYF.

This chain links TRBV28 with TRBJ2-4; D may be TRBD1 (6 bases). The CDR3 sequence is 14 residues long. V was trimmed by 5 bases and J by 9 bases, leaving 17 bases between them. The germline gives CDR1 MDHEN, CDR2 SYDVKM. The CDR3 DNA reads as TGTGCCAGCAGTCGAACAGGGTGGGGGACCATTCAGTACTTC. Its translation: CASSRTGWGTIQYF.

The chain has TRBV18 and TRBJ2-7; D assignment may be TRBD1 or TRBD2 (5 bases each). CDR3 length: 15 residues. Trimming stripped 3 bases from V and 2 bases from J, with 14 bases between. Germline-derived CDR1 and CDR2 are KGHSH and LQKENI. The CDR3 region is CASSPTGRQPYEQYF. CDR3 DNA: TGTGCCAGCTCACCGACGGGACGCCAACCCTACGAGCAGTACTTC.

This chain connects TRBV29-1 to TRBJ2-7; D is perhaps TRBD1 (6 bases). The CDR3 extends over 12 amino acids. V was clipped by 6 bases and J by 1 base, with 10 bases between them. The germline V gene encodes CDR1 SQVTM and CDR2 ANQGSEA. In nucleotides, the CDR3 is TGCAGCGTATCGACAGGTTCCTACGAGCAGTACTTC. Its protein is CSVSTGSYEQYF.

This clone was seen only once. This chain uses TRBV1 with TRBJ2-3; TRBD2 reflects the table's D call only, with no check against the DNA. TRBV1 is a pseudogene segment. The CDR3 covers 17 residues. CDR3 bases: TGCACCAGCAGTTCACTAGCGGGAGGGCCCGTATCAGATACGCAGTATTTT. Translated, it gives CTSSSLAGGPVSDTQYF.

This chain uses TRBV29-1 with TRBJ2-5; TRBD2 aligns across 10 bases. CDR1 and CDR2 from the germline V gene are SQVTM and ANQGSEA. J was trimmed by 5 bases and V by 4 bases; bases with no gene match: 4. The CDR3 spans 13 residues. DNA of the CDR3: TGCAGCGTTGTTCTAGCGGGAGTGGAGACCCAGTACTTC. Encoded protein: CSVVLAGVETQYF.

The genes are TRBV6-6 and TRBJ2-3; D remains unclear. V was pared by 6 bases and J by 4 bases, with 8 bases between. From germline, CDR1 is MNHNY and CDR2 SVGAGI (reference sequence). This CDR3 is built from 12 residues. CDR3 sequence: CASRQKPDTQYF. Here the CDR3 DNA reads TGTGCCAGCAGACAGAAGCCAGATACGCAGTATTTT.

This rearrangement joins TRBV19 to TRBJ1-2, with a weak D call TRBD1 (5 bases). The V gene's germline CDR1 is LNHDA and CDR2 SQIVND (reference sequence). V lost 0 bases and J 0 bases, leaving 11 bases between the germline ends. This CDR3 has 16 residues. CDR3 DNA sequence: TGTGCCAGTAGTATAGAGCCCCGGGGGGCTAACTATGGCTACACCTTC. The encoded protein is CASSIEPRGANYGYTF.

The chain carries TRBV7-7 and TRBJ2-7; 10 bases match TRBD2. Germline V gives CDR1 SSHAT, CDR2 FNYEAQ (reference sequence). CDR3 length equals 15 residues. V lost 1 base to trimming and J lost 4 bases; unmatched junction nucleotides: 4. CDR3 sequence reads: CASSLGASGSYEQYF. The CDR3 nucleotides are TGTGCCAGCAGCTTAGGTGCTAGCGGGAGTTACGAGCAGTACTTC.

This clone was observed a few times. This specimen includes other DNA sequences encoding the same CDR3. J is TRBJ1-5 and V is TRBV5-1; 11 positions agree with TRBD1. CDR3 length: 14 residues. In germline, CDR1 is SGHRS, CDR2 YFSETQ. After removal of 4 bases from V and 6 bases from J, the junction contained 3 bases not matched to a gene. CDR3 nucleotides: TGCGCCAGCAGCCTAGGGACAGGGGGTCAGCCCCAGCATTTT. Translated, it gives CASSLGTGGQPQHF.

The rearrangement links TRBV6-6 to TRBJ1-1; 11 bases line up with TRBD1. The V and J ends lost 6 bases and 0 bases, in that order; junction bases with no gene match: 6. The CDR3 is made up of 16 amino acids. The germline V gene has CDR1 MNHNY and CDR2 SVGAGI (reference sequence). The CDR3 coding sequence is TGTGCCAGCAGCCTTGGACAGGGGGCTCTGAACACTGAAGCTTTCTTT. It translates to CASSLGQGALNTEAFF.

As to this clone: The limits of the CDR3 on the DNA are not certain, so only TCRdb's listed CDR3 is given. The V and J genes are TRBV27 and TRBJ2-5; the table's D gene call, TRBD1, was not cross checked with the DNA. The germline V gene has CDR1 MNHEY and CDR2 SMNVEV (reference sequence). The CDR3 numbers 15 amino acids, ends counted. The CDR3 protein is CASSFLAGVGETQYF.

This clone was recorded a few times. CDR3 residues: CASSFAGVMNEQYF. Written as DNA, the CDR3 is TGTGCCAGCAGCTTTGCGGGAGTAATGAACGAGCAGTACTTC. The chain combines TRBV11-2 with TRBJ2-7; 7 bases map to TRBD2. Germline V CDR1 and CDR2: SGHAT, FQNNGV. With 3 bases clipped from V and 5 bases from J, the junction kept 7 bases outside the gene matches. This CDR3 has 14 residues.

The chain uses TRBV11-2 and TRBJ2-3, with TRBD1 as a possible D gene (5 bases). The germline V gene encodes CDR1 SGHAT and CDR2 FQNNGV. This CDR3 has 15 amino acids. V was shortened by 1 base and J by 6 bases, with 14 bases between the two germline ends. The chain's CDR3 is CASSLVPGLSDTQYF. In DNA, the CDR3 is TGTGCCAGCAGCTTAGTCCCAGGGCTGTCGGATACGCAGTATTTT.

This clone turned up a few times. The V gene is TRBV5-4, the J gene TRBJ1-1, with D hard to call. This CDR3 spans 13 amino acids. V dropped 1 base and J dropped 2 bases, with 6 bases sitting between them. The germline CDR1 and CDR2 sequences are SGHNT and YYREEE (reference sequence). Here the CDR3 reads CASSLFQNTEAFF. CDR3 bases: TGTGCCAGCAGCTTGTTTCAAAACACTGAAGCTTTCTTT. The complete variable domain, with remaining parts taken from reference TRBV5-4 and TRBJ1-1, reads ETGVTQSPTHLIKTRGQQVTLRCSSQSGHNTVSWYQQALGQGPQFIFQYYREEENGRGNFPPRFSGLQFPNYSSELNVNALELDDSALYLCASSLFQNTEAFFGQGTRLTVV.

This clone occurred a few times. J is TRBJ2-7 and V is TRBV6-6, with TRBD2 matching 7 bases. Germline assignment: CDR1 MNHNY and CDR2 SVGAGI (reference sequence). The length of the CDR3 is 13 residues. Unmatched junction bases numbered 6, after V lost 6 bases and J lost 4 bases. The CDR3 coding sequence is TGTGCCAGCAGCCCTAGCGGAAATTACGAGCAGTACTTC. Its translation is CASSPSGNYEQYF.

This clone has just a few counts. This chain connects TRBV18 to TRBJ2-5; a weak D match, TRBD1 (6 bases). The CDR3 is 14 amino acids. Germline V CDR1 and CDR2: KGHSH, LQKENI. Trimming removed 3 bases from V and 4 bases from J, with 12 bases in between. CDR3 sequence: CASSPRGGAETQYF. The CDR3 DNA reads as TGTGCCAGCTCACCCAGGGGTGGGGCAGAGACCCAGTACTTC. Complete variable domain (other parts from reference TRBV18 and TRBJ2-5): NAGVMQNPRHLVRRRGQEARLRCSPMKGHSHVYWYRQLPEEGLKFMVYLQKENIIDESGMPKERFSAEFPKEGPSILRIQQVVRGDSAAYFCASSPRGGAETQYFGPGTRLLVL.

Of note for this clone: A junction end diverges from the germline sequence, so it may reflect a read error. This chain joins TRBV2 and TRBJ1-5, with D tentatively TRBD1 (5 bases). Germline lookup yields CDR1 SNHLY and CDR2 FYNNEI. The CDR3 consists of 16 residues. The CDR3 loop reads CASSVKNFGGNQPQHF. The CDR3 nucleotides read TGTGCCAGCAGTGTTAAAAACTTTGGGGGAAATCAACCCCAGCATTTT.